One sample yielded the 6 T cell receptor beta chains listed below, sequenced in a study of T cells in Graves' hyperthyroidism and ophthalmopathy. The source material, RNA transcripts, was used to amplify TCR beta CDR3 regions. HTBI primers were employed in a first-round RT-PCR of the TCR CDR3. TCRdb re-derived calls from the multiplex PCR reads in MiXCR, one entry per CDR3 protein. The sample contains 550,000 to 850,000 distinct CDR3 sequences, around 20% of which appear only once. Sequenced input: blood. Receptors were obtained from a woman aged 50 to 65 with Graves' hyperthyroidism that later progressed to Graves' ophthalmopathy.

The chain joins TRBV10-3 to TRBJ1-4; 11 nucleotides align to TRBD1. V shed 3 bases and J 7 bases; nucleotides not matched to a gene: 4. CDR3 length: 15 amino acids. Germline CDR1 and CDR2: ENHRY and SYGVKD. The chain's CDR3 is CAISDPGQGGEKLFF. CDR3 coding DNA: TGTGCCATCAGTGACCCGGGACAGGGGGGTGAAAAACTGTTTTTT.

Comment on this clonotype: Being one base from a much bigger clone, this may be a read error. The chain combines TRBV30 with TRBJ2-7, with D maybe TRBD1 (6 bases). Germline CDR1 and CDR2: GTSNPN and SVGIG (reference sequence). V lost 4 bases and J lost 2, with 12 bases in between. This CDR3 comprises 13 residues. The CDR3 nucleotides read TGTGCCTGGATGCCGGGACACCCCTACGAGCAGTACTTC. It yields the protein CAWMPGHPYEQYF.

The chain carries TRBV24-1 and TRBJ2-1, with 9 bases lining up with TRBD1. The V gene's germline CDR1 is KGHDR and CDR2 SFDVKD. The ends lost 3 bases at V and 5 bases at J; junction bases unmatched: 4. The CDR3 sequence is 15 residues long. The CDR3 protein is CATSDGGTGNNEQFF. CDR3 sequence (DNA): TGTGCCACCAGTGATGGGGGGACAGGGAACAATGAGCAGTTCTTC.

This clonotype appeared many times. The chain recombines TRBV7-3 with TRBJ2-2; TRBD2 is a possible D gene (5 bases). Trimming shortened V by 2 bases and J by 6 bases, and 7 bases separated the two germline ends. Germline V gene data show CDR1 as SGHTA and CDR2 as FQGTGA. The CDR3 runs to 13 residues. The CDR3 loop reads CASSLSRAGELFF. In nucleotides, the CDR3 is TGTGCCAGCAGCTTATCGAGGGCCGGGGAGCTGTTTTTT.

This clonotype was found a few times. The DNA for the CDR3 is TGTGCCAGCTCACCAGACACGATAAAAAACATTCAGTACTTC. Its protein product is CASSPDTIKNIQYF. This chain links TRBV18 with TRBJ2-4, with unresolved D. CDR1 and CDR2 from the germline V gene are KGHSH and LQKENI. The CDR3 covers 14 residues. The germline V and J ends were trimmed by 2 bases and 4 bases, with 9 bases remaining between them.

There are many counts of this clonotype. Its ends do not fully match the called genes, so a read error is possible. The V and J genes are TRBV5-1 and TRBJ2-7, with D unclear. The CDR3 is made up of 14 amino acids. Per germline, CDR1 SGHRS and CDR2 YFSETQ. For the CDR3, the DNA is TGTGCCAGCAGCCTCCGCCCGGGCTCCTACGAGCAGTACTTC. As protein: CASSLRPGSYEQYF.